The clone carrying this T cell receptor (beta chain) was counted at least ten times. Antigen unknown. This record belongs to a study of T cells in Graves' hyperthyroidism and ophthalmopathy. Study results and caveats: Classification by a 13 V-J model distinguished ophthalmopathy from stable hyperthyroidism. Ophthalmopathy, as predicted by the model, came a median 6.5 months after the prediction.

Calling Graves' hyperthyroidism stable meant ophthalmopathy did not progress within 18 months. Isolation of PBMCs was performed on about 10 ml fresh peripheral blood. The V gene's germline CDR1 is SGHDN and CDR2 FVKESK. CDR3 length equals 12 residues. Trimming cost V 2 bases and J 9 bases, with 8 bases left between them. RNA transcripts were the template for amplifying TCR beta CDR3 regions. The primer set for the first-round RT-PCR of the TCR CDR3 was HTBI. In TCRdb, the multiplex PCR reads were re-called with MiXCR into one record per CDR3 protein. In the table there are about 350,000 distinct CDR3 sequences, approximately 14% of which are singletons.

The TCR was taken from a young woman with Graves' hyperthyroidism. Material: blood. The chain has TRBV14 and TRBJ2-4; D perhaps matches TRBD2 (5 bases). The CDR3 DNA follows: TGTGCCAGCAGCCAACCGGGGAGCATTCAGTACTTC. Translated: CASSQPGSIQYF. The entire variable domain, with the rest obtained from reference TRBV14 and TRBJ2-4, is as follows: EAGVTQFPSHSVIEKGQTVTLRCDPISGHDNLYWYRRVMGKEIKFLLHFVKESKQDESGMPNNRFLAERTGGTYSTLKVQPAELEDSGVYFCASSQPGSIQYFGAGTRLSVL.